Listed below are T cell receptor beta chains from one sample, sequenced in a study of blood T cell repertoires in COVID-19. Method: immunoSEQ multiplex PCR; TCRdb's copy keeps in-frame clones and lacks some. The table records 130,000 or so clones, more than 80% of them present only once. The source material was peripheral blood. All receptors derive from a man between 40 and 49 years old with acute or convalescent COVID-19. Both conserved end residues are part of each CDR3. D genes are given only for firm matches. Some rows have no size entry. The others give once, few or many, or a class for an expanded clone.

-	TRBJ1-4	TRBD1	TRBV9	TGTGCCAGCAGCGAGGGGACAGGAAGGGAAAAACTGTTTTTT	CASSEGTGREKLFF
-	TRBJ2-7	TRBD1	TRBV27	TGTGCCAGCAGCCTTACAGGGGTCAACTACGAGCAGTACTTC	CASSLTGVNYEQYF
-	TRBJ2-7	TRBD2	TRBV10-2	TGCGCCAGCAGTTTAGCGGGAGGGCTTTACGAGCAGTACTTC	CASSLAGGLYEQYF
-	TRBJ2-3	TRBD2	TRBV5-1	TGCGCCAGCAGCTTAGGACTAGCGGGGGGACGACGCACAGATACGCAGTATTTT	CASSLGLAGGRRTDTQYF
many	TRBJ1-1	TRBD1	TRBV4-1	TGCGCCAGCAGCGAACAGGGGGCGGACACTGAAGCTTTCTTT	CASSEQGADTEAFF
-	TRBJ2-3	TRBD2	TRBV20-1	TGCAGTGCAAGTGCCGAGGGACTACACACAGATACGCAGTATTTT	CSASAEGLHTDTQYF
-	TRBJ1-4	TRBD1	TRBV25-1	TGTGCCAGCAGTGGGGACAGCGCTTTCGCAACTAATGAAAAACTGTTTTTT	CASSGDSAFATNEKLFF
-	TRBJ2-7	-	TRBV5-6	TGTGCCAGCGCGCTGGGGAGGGGACACCACGAGCAGTACTTC	CASALGRGHHEQYF
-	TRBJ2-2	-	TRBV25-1	TGTGCCAGCAGTGAACCCTACGGGTCCGGGGAGCTGTTTTTT	CASSEPYGSGELFF
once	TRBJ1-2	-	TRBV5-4	TGTGCCAGCAGCTTCTCGACTGGATATGGCTACACCTTC	CASSFSTGYGYTF